The clone carrying this TCR beta chain was seen just once. The sequenced template was RNA, covering the TCR beta CDR3 region. First-round RT-PCR relied on HTBI primers, and a second-round multiplex PCR came next. TCRdb redid the calling of the multiplex PCR reads with MiXCR, one entry per CDR3 protein. The sample carries under 350,000 distinct CDR3 sequences, about a sixth recorded once. This sample is part of a study of Graves' ophthalmopathy and Graves' hyperthyroidism. The diagnosis combined clinical symptoms, thyroxine, TRAb, thyroid ultrasound and orbital computed tomography scans. The CDR3 runs 16 residues. Looked up from germline, CDR1 is PRHDT and CDR2 is FYEKMQ (reference sequence). The germline V and J ends were trimmed by 0 bases and 2 bases, with 13 bases remaining between them.

The TCR was taken from an adult man with Graves' ophthalmopathy. The sample taken for sequencing was peripheral blood. The chain is built from TRBV13 and TRBJ2-5, with D hard to call. DNA for the CDR3: TGTGCCAGCAGCTTAGGGCGACCACGTAATCAAGAGACCCAGTACTTC. Protein: CASSLGRPRNQETQYF.